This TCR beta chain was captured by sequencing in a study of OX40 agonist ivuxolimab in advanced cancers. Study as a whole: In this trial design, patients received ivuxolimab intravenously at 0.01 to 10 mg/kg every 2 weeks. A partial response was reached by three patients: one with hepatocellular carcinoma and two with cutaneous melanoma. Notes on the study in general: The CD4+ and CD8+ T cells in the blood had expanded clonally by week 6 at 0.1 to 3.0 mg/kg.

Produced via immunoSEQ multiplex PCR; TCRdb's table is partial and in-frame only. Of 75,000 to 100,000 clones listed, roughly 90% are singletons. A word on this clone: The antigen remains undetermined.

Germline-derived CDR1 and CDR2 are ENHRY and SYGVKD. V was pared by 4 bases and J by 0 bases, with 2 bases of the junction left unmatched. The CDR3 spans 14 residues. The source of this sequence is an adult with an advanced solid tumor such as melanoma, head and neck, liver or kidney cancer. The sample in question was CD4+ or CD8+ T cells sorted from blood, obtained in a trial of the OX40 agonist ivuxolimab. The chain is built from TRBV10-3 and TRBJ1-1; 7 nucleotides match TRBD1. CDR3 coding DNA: TGTGCCATCAGTGGACAGGGAATGAACACTGAAGCTTTCTTT. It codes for CAISGQGMNTEAFF.